A single sample is the source of the 26 T cell receptor beta chains below, sequenced in a study of T-cell reconstitution after alpha-beta-depleted transplantation in children. Molecular barcoding with unique molecular identifiers was used for the TCRbeta library. TCRdb itself ran the PCR reads through MiXCR, one entry per CDR3 protein. The sample lists 900,000 or so distinct CDR3 sequences, roughly 15% occurring once. The input for sequencing was PBMCs, mostly from graft donor cells, taken 360 days after TCRalphabeta/CD19-depleted stem cell transplant. These receptors all come from a male patient between 10 and 17 years old who had a stem cell transplant for acute lymphoblastic leukemia, so the T cells may come from the graft donor.

This chain connects TRBV29-1 to TRBJ2-1; TRBD2 aligns across 9 bases. The CDR3 has 19 amino acids. Germline CDR1 is SQVTM and CDR2 is ANQGSEA. V lost 5 bases, J lost 0 bases, and 17 bases stayed unmatched. As DNA, the CDR3 is TGCAGCGTTCGGCGGGAGGGCCTAGGTTGCAATATCTCCTACAATGAGCAGTTCTTC. Translating gives CSVRREGLGCNISYNEQFF.

The rearrangement uses TRBV7-8 and TRBJ2-1, with unresolved D. The CDR3 runs 15 residues. Germline V gene sequence: CDR1 SGHVS, CDR2 FQNEAQ. V was trimmed by 6 bases and J by 5 bases, leaving 17 bases between them. In DNA form, the CDR3 reads TGTGCCAGCAGGGCCTTCTGGAAGTCGGACAATGAGCAGTTCTTC. Protein product: CASRAFWKSDNEQFF. Full variable domain (missing parts from reference TRBV7-8 and TRBJ2-1): GAGVSQSPRYKVAKRGQDVALRCDPISGHVSLFWYQQALGQGPEFLTYFQNEAQLDKSGLPSDRFFAERPEGSVSTLKIQRTQQEDSAVYLCASRAFWKSDNEQFFGPGTRLTVL.

This clonotype was recorded at least ten times. The chain employs TRBV5-1 and TRBJ2-1; D is ambiguous. Germline V gene sequence: CDR1 SGHRS, CDR2 YFSETQ. The CDR3 loop spans 14 amino acids. The V end was cut by 1 base, the J end by 2 bases, with 7 bases between. Written as DNA, the CDR3 is TGCGCCAGCAGCTTGAGCTATCCCTACAATGAGCAGTTCTTC. This codes for CASSLSYPYNEQFF.

V is TRBV20-1 and J is TRBJ2-7, with a tentative D call TRBD2 (6 bases). V dropped 3 bases and J dropped 2 bases, with 17 bases sitting between them. The CDR3 consists of 15 residues. The germline V gene has CDR1 DFQATT and CDR2 SNEGSKA (reference sequence). CDR3 sequence: CSASKAAGRTYEQYF. DNA for the CDR3: TGCAGTGCTAGTAAGGCGGCAGGGAGGACCTACGAGCAGTACTTC.

This clonotype was counted between two and nine times. V usage is TRBV11-2 and J usage is TRBJ2-7; D is uncertain. Germline CDR1 SGHAT, CDR2 FQNNGV. The V end lost 2 bases, the J end lost 1 base, and 12 bases lay between the germline ends. The CDR3 has 15 amino acids. CDR3 nucleotides: TGTGCCAGCAGCTTATTAGGGTTGAGATCCTACGAGCAGTACTTC. Its protein product is CASSLLGLRSYEQYF.

The chain carries TRBV11-2 and TRBJ2-7; 7 positions agree with TRBD1. The junction had 10 bases not matched to a gene; V was cut back by 2 bases and J by 3 bases. Germline assignment: CDR1 SGHAT and CDR2 FQNNGV. The CDR3 contains 16 residues. CDR3 nucleotide sequence: TGTGCCAGCAGCTTACCCTGGTACGGGACAGTCTACGAGCAGTACTTC. Protein: CASSLPWYGTVYEQYF.

Only one count was recorded for this clonotype. J is TRBJ2-3 and V is TRBV3-1; D remains ambiguous. This CDR3 has 15 residues. The V end was cut by 6 bases, the J end by 2 bases, with 15 bases between. Germline CDR1 and CDR2: LGHDT and YNNKEL (reference sequence). The CDR3 sequence: CASSFPGPHTDTQYF. The CDR3 coding sequence is TGTGCCAGCAGTTTTCCCGGACCGCACACAGATACGCAGTATTTT.

This clonotype was found a few times. The J gene is TRBJ2-7, the V gene TRBV20-1, with TRBD2 as a possible D gene (5 bases). The V gene's germline CDR1 is DFQATT and CDR2 SNEGSKA (reference sequence). The V end lost 3 bases, the J end lost 6 bases, and 15 bases lay between the germline ends. The CDR3 consists of 13 residues. CDR3 amino acids: CSASYGVPREQYF. CDR3 DNA sequence: TGCAGTGCTAGTTACGGGGTGCCTCGCGAGCAGTACTTC.

This chain uses TRBV11-1 with TRBJ2-1; 11 bases match TRBD1. The CDR3 is 21 amino acids. Germline V gives CDR1 SGHAT, CDR2 FQDESV (reference sequence). Trimming cost V 2 bases and J 2 bases; bases outside gene matches: 17. As DNA, the CDR3 is TGTGCCAGCAGCTTATCTCTAGAGGACAGGGGGCCACTATTCCCCTACAATGAGCAGTTCTTC. It yields the protein CASSLSLEDRGPLFPYNEQFF. Full variable domain (outside the CDR3, taken from reference TRBV11-1 and TRBJ2-1): EAEVAQSPRYKITEKSQAVAFWCDPISGHATLYWYRQILGQGPELLVQFQDESVVDDSQLPKDRFSAERLKGVDSTLKIQPAELGDSAMYLCASSLSLEDRGPLFPYNEQFFGPGTRLTVL.

This clonotype came up a few times. The rearrangement links TRBV19 to TRBJ2-5; no clear D. V dropped 5 bases and J dropped 6 bases, with 16 bases sitting between them. Germline CDR1 reads LNHDA; CDR2 reads SQIVND (reference sequence). The CDR3 loop spans 14 amino acids. The CDR3 reads CASSDDGVRKTQYF. The CDR3 bases are TGTGCCAGTAGTGATGATGGGGTAAGGAAGACCCAGTACTTC. The full variable domain, rest sourced from reference TRBV19 and TRBJ2-5, is DGGITQSPKYLFRKEGQNVTLSCEQNLNHDAMYWYRQDPGQGLRLIYYSQIVNDFQKGDIAEGYSVSREKKESFPLTVTSAQKNPTAFYLCASSDDGVRKTQYFGPGTRLLVL.

A few counts support this clonotype. CDR3 loop: CASSLGAGSETQYF. In DNA, the CDR3 is TGTGCCAGCAGCTTAGGAGCGGGATCAGAGACCCAGTACTTC. The chain carries TRBV7-9 and TRBJ2-5, with 7 bases that match TRBD2. The V gene end was trimmed by 1 base and the J gene end by 4 bases; junction bases not matched to a gene: 3. CDR3 length equals 14 residues. CDR1 SEHNR and CDR2 FQNEAQ come from the germline V gene (reference sequence).

This clonotype was seen at least ten times. The rearrangement links TRBV20-1 to TRBJ2-1; 12 bases align to TRBD2. The CDR3 is made up of 16 amino acids. J gave up 4 bases and V 6 bases, and 10 bases lay outside the gene matches. Per germline, CDR1 DFQATT and CDR2 SNEGSKA (reference sequence). CDR3 loop: CSAGPVGLAGYNEQFF. The CDR3 DNA sequence: TGCAGTGCCGGGCCAGTGGGACTAGCGGGTTACAATGAGCAGTTCTTC.

The chain uses TRBV5-1 and TRBJ2-2; 12 nucleotides match TRBD2. The germline V gene has CDR1 SGHRS and CDR2 YFSETQ. The CDR3 runs to 19 residues. V lost 0 bases and J lost 0; bases outside the gene matches: 6. The CDR3 protein is CASSLALLAGGTNTGELFF. CDR3 DNA: TGCGCCAGCAGCTTGGCCCTGCTAGCGGGAGGGACGAACACCGGGGAGCTGTTTTTT.

The chain joins TRBV10-2 to TRBJ2-2; D not resolved. There are 15 residues in the CDR3. The germline V gene has CDR1 WSHSY and CDR2 SAAADI. Deletions cut 10 bases from V and 2 bases from J, with 17 bases between. CDR3 in DNA: TGCGCCACCCACCGAATAGAAGGAAACACCGGGGAGCTGTTTTTT. Encoded protein: CATHRIEGNTGELFF.

This rearrangement joins TRBV6-1 to TRBJ1-5; possible D gene TRBD1, 5 bases. Germline CDR1 MNHNS, CDR2 SASEGT. The V end lost 3 bases, the J end lost 6 bases, and 12 bases lay between the germline ends. The CDR3 is 14 residues long. DNA for the CDR3: TGTGCCAGCAGTGAGTATAGGGGAGGTCAGCCCCAGCATTTT. Residues: CASSEYRGGQPQHF.

The chain is built from TRBV5-1 and TRBJ2-2, with D possibly being TRBD1 or TRBD2 (6 bases each). Per germline, CDR1 SGHRS and CDR2 YFSETQ. Deletions cut 3 bases from V and 7 bases from J, with 19 bases between. The CDR3 loop spans 16 amino acids. In DNA form, the CDR3 reads TGCGCCAGCAGCTCCCACAGGGCGGGGACCAGCGGGGAGCTGTTTTTT. Its protein is CASSSHRAGTSGELFF. The full variable domain, rest sourced from reference TRBV5-1 and TRBJ2-2, is KAGVTQTPRYLIKTRGQQVTLSCSPISGHRSVSWYQQTPGQGLQFLFEYFSETQRNKGNFPGRFSGRQFSNSRSEMNVSTLELGDSALYLCASSSHRAGTSGELFFGEGSRLTVL.

The V call is TRBV9, the J call TRBJ2-7; TRBD2 agrees at 12 bases. Germline CDR1 is SGDLS and CDR2 is YYNGEE. J gave up 4 bases and V 4 bases, and 9 bases lay outside the gene matches. The CDR3 consists of 16 residues. CDR3: CASSLRTSGAVYEQYF. For the CDR3, the DNA is TGTGCCAGCAGCCTTCGGACTAGCGGGGCCGTTTACGAGCAGTACTTC.

This chain connects TRBV6-2 or TRBV6-3 to TRBJ2-3, with 11 bases that match TRBD2. The length of the CDR3 is 16 residues. Trimming removed 0 bases from V and 4 bases from J; junction bases left unmatched: 3. Per the germline V gene, CDR1 is MNHEY and CDR2 is SVGEGT. The CDR3 loop reads CASSYSASGRPDTQYF. CDR3 sequence (DNA): TGTGCCAGCAGTTACTCTGCTAGCGGGAGGCCAGATACGCAGTATTTT.

This clonotype occurred a few times. The chain joins TRBV12-3 or TRBV12-4 to TRBJ2-3; 8 positions match TRBD1. The V and J ends lost 7 bases and 1 base, in that order; junction bases with no gene match: 4. This CDR3 has 14 residues. The CDR3 sequence is CASNQQGGTDTQYF. The DNA for the CDR3 is TGTGCCAGCAACCAACAGGGGGGCACAGATACGCAGTATTTT.

This clonotype was counted ten times or more. The rearrangement joins TRBV7-9 to TRBJ2-1, with D uncertain. V gave up 3 bases and J gave up 2 bases, with 2 bases separating them. Germline loops: CDR1 SEHNR, CDR2 FQNEAQ (reference sequence). The CDR3 runs to 12 residues. CDR3 in amino acids: CASSFTYNEQFF. DNA of the CDR3: TGTGCCAGCAGCTTCACCTACAATGAGCAGTTCTTC.

The sample holds a few counts of this clonotype. This chain uses TRBV29-1 with TRBJ2-5, with D perhaps given as TRBD1 or TRBD2 (6 bases each). The CDR3 consists of 15 residues. With 7 bases removed from V and 4 bases from J, the gap between germline ends came to 22 bases. Germline V CDR1 and CDR2: SQVTM, ANQGSEA. The CDR3 here is CSAEWGAFPGETQYF. The CDR3 DNA follows: TGCAGCGCAGAGTGGGGGGCATTCCCAGGAGAGACCCAGTACTTC.

In its sample, this clonotype was seen a few times. Since no conserved phenylalanine or tryptophan closes the CDR3, a read error is the likely cause. The limits of the CDR3 on the DNA are not certain, so only TCRdb's listed CDR3 is given. The chain couples TRBV12-3 or TRBV12-4 to TRBJ2-3; the table's D call, TRBD1, has no DNA check behind it. The CDR3 is 12 amino acids in total, end residues counted. This chain's CDR3 is CASSLAYRGPPE.

The gene calls are TRBV5-1 and TRBJ2-7; a possible D gene is TRBD2 (5 bases). Looked up from germline, CDR1 is SGHRS and CDR2 is YFSETQ. The CDR3 runs 13 residues. The germline V and J ends were trimmed by 0 bases and 3 bases, with 7 bases remaining between them. CDR3 amino acids: CASSLAEDYEQYF. DNA for the CDR3: TGCGCCAGCAGCTTGGCGGAGGACTACGAGCAGTACTTC. The variable domain in full, with the rest retrieved from reference TRBV5-1 and TRBJ2-7, is KAGVTQTPRYLIKTRGQQVTLSCSPISGHRSVSWYQQTPGQGLQFLFEYFSETQRNKGNFPGRFSGRQFSNSRSEMNVSTLELGDSALYLCASSLAEDYEQYFGPGTRLTVT.

This clonotype was observed a handful of times. The chain uses TRBV25-1 and TRBJ2-2; TRBD2 agrees at 7 bases. After removal of 6 bases from V and 6 bases from J, the junction contained 28 bases not matched to a gene. The CDR3 sequence is 21 residues long. CDR1 and CDR2 (germline): MGHDK, SYGVNS. CDR3 sequence (DNA): TGTGCCAGCAGATCCGGGGTTGGCGGTGGGAGGGCAAGAGATCGCCCCGGGGAGCTGTTTTTT. Its translation: CASRSGVGGGRARDRPGELFF.

This clonotype was recorded many times. The chain recombines TRBV9 with TRBJ2-2; 8 positions match TRBD2. CDR1 and CDR2 (germline): SGDLS, YYNGEE. V shed 3 bases and J 5 bases; nucleotides not matched to a gene: 6. The CDR3 loop spans 15 amino acids. Here the CDR3 reads CASSERGGRTGELFF. The CDR3 nucleotides are TGTGCCAGCAGCGAGCGCGGGGGGAGGACCGGGGAGCTGTTTTTT.

In its sample, this clonotype was seen a few times. This sequence joins TRBV20-1 and TRBJ2-7; TRBD2 is a possible D gene (5 bases). Germline V gives CDR1 DFQATT, CDR2 SNEGSKA (reference sequence). The CDR3 has 14 residues. Trimming removed 5 bases from V and 2 bases from J, with 16 bases in between. CDR3 sequence (DNA): TGCAGTGCTCAAATCCCCGAGGGCCCCTACGAGCAGTACTTC. This sequence encodes CSAQIPEGPYEQYF.